Presented here are 3 T cell receptor beta chains from one specimen sequenced in a study of CD8+ T cells in alopecia areata. Following extraction, RNA underwent reverse transcription to cDNA, which served as the sequencing template. Libraries were prepared by immunoSEQ multiplex PCR; TCRdb keeps only in-frame clonotypes and omits some of them. There are 150,000 to 200,000 clones in the sample; around 60% occur only once, and roughly 14% lies in the top ten. Specimen: CD4+ T cells sorted from blood, collected at week 0. The receptors shown here come from a human donor with alopecia areata.

The CDR3 sequence: CSAGEGLGYTF. The CDR3 nucleotides are TGCAGCGCGGGGGAGGGTCTGGGCTACACCTTC. The chain carries TRBV29-1 and TRBJ1-2; D is possibly TRBD1 (5 bases). V lost 7 bases and J 8 bases, leaving 14 bases between the germline ends. Looked up from germline, CDR1 is SQVTM and CDR2 is ANQGSEA. The CDR3 length is 11 residues.

CDR3 sequence reads: CAWSPPGARFADTQYF. As DNA, the CDR3 is TGTGCCTGGAGTCCCCCCGGGGCGAGGTTCGCAGATACGCAGTATTTT. The chain recombines TRBV30 with TRBJ2-3, with D perhaps matching TRBD1 or TRBD2 (5 bases each). Germline V gene sequence: CDR1 GTSNPN, CDR2 SVGIG (reference sequence). This CDR3 is built from 16 residues. Trimming stripped 2 bases from V and 4 bases from J, with 19 bases between.

The V call is TRBV27, the J call TRBJ2-3; D possibly corresponds to TRBD2 (6 bases). Trimming removed 3 bases at V and 2 bases at J, with 12 bases between. The CDR3 is made up of 15 amino acids. CDR1 is MNHEY and CDR2 is SMNVEV in the germline V gene (reference sequence). The CDR3 region is CASSFGGLNTDTQYF. CDR3 DNA: TGTGCCAGCAGTTTTGGGGGACTCAACACAGATACGCAGTATTTT.